The rows below give T cell receptor beta chains drawn from one sample of a study of blood T cell repertoires in COVID-19. TCRdb's table, derived via immunoSEQ multiplex PCR, lists solely in-frame clones and lacks some. Of roughly 120,000 clones in the sample, around 83% were seen once. The sequenced sample consisted of peripheral blood. The receptors here all came from a woman over 75 with COVID-19, enrolled during active disease. Both conserved end residues are part of each CDR3. Fields, in order: J gene, D gene, V gene, CDR3 length, clone size, CDR3 DNA, CDR3 protein. A D gene is named only where the DNA matches it firmly. Only part of the rows carry a size: once, few, many, or a class if the clone is expanded.

j_gene: TRBJ1-3
d_gene: NA
v_gene: TRBV6-5
len: 14
abundance: NA
CDR3nt: TGTGCCAGCAGGGCAAGGGGTTCTGGAAACACCATATATTTT
CDR3aa: CASRARGSGNTIYF

j_gene: TRBJ1-5
d_gene: NA
v_gene: TRBV28
len: 14
abundance: NA
CDR3nt: TGTGCCAGCAGGTCCGGACAGCACAATCAGCCCCAGCATTTT
CDR3aa: CASRSGQHNQPQHF

j_gene: TRBJ2-3
d_gene: NA
v_gene: TRBV5-1
len: 16
abundance: NA
CDR3nt: TGCGCCAGCAGCTTGGGCCAGGGTATAGGCGCAGATACGCAGTATTTT
CDR3aa: CASSLGQGIGADTQYF

j_gene: TRBJ2-5
d_gene: NA
v_gene: TRBV7-8
len: 15
abundance: NA
CDR3nt: TGTGCCAGCAGCTCAGACCTGGGAAGGGAGGAGACCCAGTACTTC
CDR3aa: CASSSDLGREETQYF

j_gene: TRBJ1-1
d_gene: NA
v_gene: TRBV6-2/TRBV6-3
len: 14
abundance: NA
CDR3nt: TGTGCCAGCAGTTACCGGGACTCCGGGACTGAAGCTTTCTTT
CDR3aa: CASSYRDSGTEAFF

j_gene: TRBJ2-5
d_gene: TRBD1
v_gene: TRBV9
len: 14
abundance: NA
CDR3nt: TGTGCCAGCAGCAGATCCGGGACAGAAGAGACCCAGTACTTC
CDR3aa: CASSRSGTEETQYF

j_gene: TRBJ1-1
d_gene: NA
v_gene: TRBV7-9
len: 14
abundance: NA
CDR3nt: TGTGCCAGCAGTCCCGGGGGAGGGAGGACTGAAGCTTTCTTT
CDR3aa: CASSPGGGRTEAFF

j_gene: TRBJ2-7
d_gene: TRBD1
v_gene: TRBV7-9
len: 14
abundance: NA
CDR3nt: TGTGCCAGCACCTTGACAGGGGGCGCCTACGAGCAGTACTTC
CDR3aa: CASTLTGGAYEQYF

j_gene: TRBJ2-2
d_gene: TRBD2
v_gene: TRBV9
len: 17
abundance: once
CDR3nt: TGTGCCAGCAGCGTAGCGGGTCTAGCGGAGAACACCGGGGAGCTGTTTTTT
CDR3aa: CASSVAGLAENTGELFF

j_gene: TRBJ2-1
d_gene: NA
v_gene: TRBV11-2
len: 15
abundance: NA
CDR3nt: TGTGCCAGCAGCCCCGCTGGGACTTCCTACAATGAGCAGTTCTTC
CDR3aa: CASSPAGTSYNEQFF

j_gene: TRBJ1-3
d_gene: TRBD1
v_gene: TRBV4-3
len: 17
abundance: NA
CDR3nt: TGCGCCAGCAGCCAAGGAACCGGGACAGGGGCTGGAAACACCATATATTTT
CDR3aa: CASSQGTGTGAGNTIYF

j_gene: TRBJ2-7
d_gene: TRBD2
v_gene: TRBV10-3
len: 15
abundance: NA
CDR3nt: TGTGCCATCAGTGAGTCCCTAAGCGGGGTCGGCGAGCAGTACTTC
CDR3aa: CAISESLSGVGEQYF

j_gene: TRBJ2-1
d_gene: TRBD2
v_gene: TRBV14
len: 17
abundance: NA
CDR3nt: TGTGCCAGCAGCAATGTCCGGGTGGCGGGAGAATACAATGAGCAGTTCTTC
CDR3aa: CASSNVRVAGEYNEQFF

j_gene: TRBJ2-3
d_gene: NA
v_gene: TRBV18
len: 13
abundance: NA
CDR3nt: TGTGCCAGCTCATTTAGGGACACGGATACGCAGTATTTT
CDR3aa: CASSFRDTDTQYF

j_gene: TRBJ2-5
d_gene: TRBD1
v_gene: TRBV4-1
len: 20
abundance: NA
CDR3nt: TGCGCCAGCAGCCAGACAGGGTCCATTCCTTCCAACCATTCCCAAGAGACCCAGTACTTC
CDR3aa: CASSQTGSIPSNHSQETQYF

j_gene: TRBJ2-7
d_gene: TRBD2
v_gene: TRBV7-2
len: 15
abundance: NA
CDR3nt: TGTGCCAGCAGCTTGGGTCGGGTAGCGGGATACGAGCAGTACTTC
CDR3aa: CASSLGRVAGYEQYF

j_gene: TRBJ2-3
d_gene: TRBD1
v_gene: TRBV24-1
len: 16
abundance: NA
CDR3nt: TGTGCCACCAGTGACTCCCGGACAGGGTCCACAGATACGCAGTATTTT
CDR3aa: CATSDSRTGSTDTQYF

j_gene: TRBJ2-2
d_gene: TRBD2
v_gene: TRBV19
len: 17
abundance: few
CDR3nt: TGTGCCAGTAGCCAGACGGCCCTAGCGGCGAACACCGGGGAGCTGTTTTTT
CDR3aa: CASSQTALAANTGELFF

j_gene: TRBJ2-7
d_gene: TRBD2
v_gene: TRBV3-1/TRBV3-2
len: 18
abundance: NA
CDR3nt: TGTGCCAGCAGCCAAGATAATCCGGGACTAGCGGGCTCCTACGAGCAGTACTTC
CDR3aa: CASSQDNPGLAGSYEQYF

j_gene: TRBJ2-1
d_gene: TRBD2
v_gene: TRBV3-1/TRBV3-2
len: 15
abundance: once
CDR3nt: TGTGCCAGCAGCCGGGAGGGAAGGGCTTCAAATGAGCAGTTCTTC
CDR3aa: CASSREGRASNEQFF

j_gene: TRBJ2-1
d_gene: NA
v_gene: TRBV7-3
len: 12
abundance: NA
CDR3nt: TGTGCCAGCAGCGGGGGCTCCAATGAGCAGTTCTTC
CDR3aa: CASSGGSNEQFF

j_gene: TRBJ2-1
d_gene: TRBD2
v_gene: TRBV5-1
len: 15
abundance: NA
CDR3nt: TGCGCCAGCAGTTTTAGCGGGAGCTCCTACAATGAGCAGTTCTTC
CDR3aa: CASSFSGSSYNEQFF

j_gene: TRBJ2-7
d_gene: NA
v_gene: TRBV27
len: 15
abundance: NA
CDR3nt: TGTGCCAGCAGTTTTGGCCTAGCAGGCTCCTACGAGCAGTACTTC
CDR3aa: CASSFGLAGSYEQYF

j_gene: TRBJ1-4
d_gene: TRBD1
v_gene: TRBV7-8
len: 14
abundance: NA
CDR3nt: TGTGCCAGCAGCTCGGGACAGGGGGGTGAAAAACTGTTTTTT
CDR3aa: CASSSGQGGEKLFF

j_gene: TRBJ1-5
d_gene: TRBD1
v_gene: TRBV4-1
len: 16
abundance: once
CDR3nt: TGCGCCAGCAGCCAAGGACAGGGGGCTAGCAATCAGCCCCAGCATTTT
CDR3aa: CASSQGQGASNQPQHF

j_gene: TRBJ2-4
d_gene: NA
v_gene: TRBV9
len: 15
abundance: NA
CDR3nt: TGTGCCAGCAGCCTCGCCGGGACACAAAAAAACATTCAGTACTTC
CDR3aa: CASSLAGTQKNIQYF

j_gene: TRBJ2-7
d_gene: TRBD1
v_gene: TRBV6-5
len: 14
abundance: NA
CDR3nt: TGTGCCAGCACGACAGGGGAGAGCTCCTACGAGCAGTACTTC
CDR3aa: CASTTGESSYEQYF

j_gene: TRBJ1-1
d_gene: NA
v_gene: TRBV5-1
len: 14
abundance: NA
CDR3nt: TGCGCCAGCAGCTTGGCCGGGGGGCACACTGAAGCTTTCTTT
CDR3aa: CASSLAGGHTEAFF

j_gene: TRBJ2-5
d_gene: NA
v_gene: TRBV7-2
len: 14
abundance: once
CDR3nt: TGTGCCAGCAGCTTTAGGGGGGGCCAAGAGACCCAGTACTTC
CDR3aa: CASSFRGGQETQYF

j_gene: TRBJ2-1
d_gene: NA
v_gene: TRBV21-1
len: 12
abundance: NA
CDR3nt: TGTGCCAGCAGCAAAGGACTACCTAAGCAGTTCTTC
CDR3aa: CASSKGLPKQFF

j_gene: TRBJ1-2
d_gene: TRBD1
v_gene: TRBV19
len: 13
abundance: NA
CDR3nt: TGTGCCAGTAGCCCTGACAGGGTTCAAGGCTACACCTTC
CDR3aa: CASSPDRVQGYTF

j_gene: TRBJ2-4
d_gene: NA
v_gene: TRBV5-4
len: 14
abundance: NA
CDR3nt: TGTGCCAGCAGCTTACAGGGACGGTTAGACATTCAGTACTTC
CDR3aa: CASSLQGRLDIQYF

j_gene: TRBJ1-4
d_gene: TRBD1
v_gene: TRBV28
len: 16
abundance: NA
CDR3nt: TGTGCCAGCAGTTTTCGGACGACAGGGAGGAATGAAAAACTGTTTTTT
CDR3aa: CASSFRTTGRNEKLFF

j_gene: TRBJ2-2
d_gene: NA
v_gene: TRBV15
len: 14
abundance: NA
CDR3nt: TGTGCCACCAGCAGAGAGATGGGCCCCGGGGAGCTGTTTTTT
CDR3aa: CATSREMGPGELFF

j_gene: TRBJ2-7
d_gene: NA
v_gene: TRBV7-2
len: 14
abundance: NA
CDR3nt: TGTGCCAGCAGCTTCTCAGGGCTGGACTACGAGCAGTACTTC
CDR3aa: CASSFSGLDYEQYF

j_gene: TRBJ2-2
d_gene: NA
v_gene: TRBV6-5
len: 15
abundance: NA
CDR3nt: TGTGCCAGCAGGACTGGGCAGGGGTTTACCGGGGAGCTGTTTTTT
CDR3aa: CASRTGQGFTGELFF

j_gene: TRBJ2-3
d_gene: NA
v_gene: TRBV9
len: 16
abundance: NA
CDR3nt: TGTGCCGGCAGCGCTAGGGTGGCGGGTAGCACAGATACGCAGTATTTT
CDR3aa: CAGSARVAGSTDTQYF

j_gene: TRBJ2-3
d_gene: TRBD2
v_gene: TRBV5-6
len: 17
abundance: NA
CDR3nt: TGTGCCAGCAGCTTGTATCGAGCGGGATCGGGGGGAGATACGCAGTATTTT
CDR3aa: CASSLYRAGSGGDTQYF

j_gene: TRBJ2-1
d_gene: NA
v_gene: TRBV28
len: 15
abundance: once
CDR3nt: TGTGCCAGCAGTTTCCCTAGAAGCTCCTACAATGAGCAGTTCTTC
CDR3aa: CASSFPRSSYNEQFF

j_gene: TRBJ1-2
d_gene: NA
v_gene: TRBV6-5
len: 13
abundance: NA
CDR3nt: TGTGCCAGCAGTTATGGACAGCGGTATGGCTACACCTTC
CDR3aa: CASSYGQRYGYTF

j_gene: TRBJ2-7
d_gene: TRBD2
v_gene: TRBV5-4
len: 16
abundance: NA
CDR3nt: TGTGCCAGCAGCGTAAGCTCCGCGGGAGGGGGCTACGAGCAGTACTTC
CDR3aa: CASSVSSAGGGYEQYF

j_gene: TRBJ2-5
d_gene: NA
v_gene: TRBV6-1
len: 14
abundance: NA
CDR3nt: TGTGCCAGCAGTGAATTTGCGGGTCAAGAGACCCAGTACTTC
CDR3aa: CASSEFAGQETQYF

j_gene: TRBJ2-1
d_gene: NA
v_gene: TRBV28
len: 15
abundance: NA
CDR3nt: TGTGCCAGCAGCCTCATTAGCGGCTCCTACAATGAGCAGTTCTTC
CDR3aa: CASSLISGSYNEQFF

j_gene: TRBJ2-1
d_gene: NA
v_gene: TRBV6-2/TRBV6-3
len: 16
abundance: NA
CDR3nt: TGTGCCAGCAGCCCCCCGGGACTGCGGTCCTACAATGAGCAGTTCTTC
CDR3aa: CASSPPGLRSYNEQFF

j_gene: TRBJ1-1
d_gene: NA
v_gene: TRBV5-6
len: 15
abundance: NA
CDR3nt: TGTGCCAGCACCTTATGGGGGGGGCTGAACACTGAAGCTTTCTTT
CDR3aa: CASTLWGGLNTEAFF

j_gene: TRBJ2-5
d_gene: TRBD2
v_gene: TRBV7-2
len: 15
abundance: NA
CDR3nt: TGTGCCAGCAGCTTACGTAGCGGGAGGGAAGAGACCCAGTACTTC
CDR3aa: CASSLRSGREETQYF

j_gene: TRBJ1-2
d_gene: NA
v_gene: TRBV5-6
len: 13
abundance: once
CDR3nt: TGTGCCAGCAGCTTTATAGTCAACTATGGCTACACCTTC
CDR3aa: CASSFIVNYGYTF

j_gene: TRBJ1-1
d_gene: TRBD1
v_gene: TRBV19
len: 15
abundance: NA
CDR3nt: TGTGCCAGTAGTGATGCCGGGACAGCGAACACTGAAGCTTTCTTT
CDR3aa: CASSDAGTANTEAFF

j_gene: TRBJ2-4
d_gene: NA
v_gene: TRBV19
len: 13
abundance: NA
CDR3nt: TGTGCCAGTAGTTATATAGCCAAAAACATTCAGTACTTC
CDR3aa: CASSYIAKNIQYF

j_gene: TRBJ2-1
d_gene: TRBD1
v_gene: TRBV18
len: 15
abundance: NA
CDR3nt: TGTGCCAGCTCACCCCGGACAGGGAGTAACAATGAGCAGTTCTTC
CDR3aa: CASSPRTGSNNEQFF

j_gene: TRBJ2-3
d_gene: NA
v_gene: TRBV18
len: 15
abundance: NA
CDR3nt: TGTGCCAGCTCACCTATCGGTAGTGGCACAGATACGCAGTATTTT
CDR3aa: CASSPIGSGTDTQYF

j_gene: TRBJ1-5
d_gene: NA
v_gene: TRBV4-3
len: 15
abundance: NA
CDR3nt: TGCGCCAGCAGCCAAGATGCGGGTGTTGATCAGCCCCAGCATTTT
CDR3aa: CASSQDAGVDQPQHF

j_gene: TRBJ2-5
d_gene: NA
v_gene: TRBV28
len: 13
abundance: NA
CDR3nt: TGTGCCAGCAGTTCAGGGGGACTGGAGACCCAGTACTTC
CDR3aa: CASSSGGLETQYF

j_gene: TRBJ1-6
d_gene: TRBD1
v_gene: TRBV6-1
len: 17
abundance: NA
CDR3nt: TGTGCCAGCAGTGAAGGAACAGGGGGCGCGTCCAATTCACCCCTCCACTTT
CDR3aa: CASSEGTGGASNSPLHF

j_gene: TRBJ2-1
d_gene: NA
v_gene: TRBV6-2/TRBV6-3
len: 15
abundance: NA
CDR3nt: TGTGCCAGCAGTTACTCGAGATCTACTTACAATGAGCAGTTCTTC
CDR3aa: CASSYSRSTYNEQFF